The following is a T cell receptor (beta chain) sequence with its context. This entry belongs to a study of cytotoxic CD8 clonotypes in ibrutinib-treated CLL. Assay: immunoSEQ multiplex PCR; the TCRdb copy retains only in-frame clones and omits some. Altogether 120,000 to 150,000 clones are present, roughly 77% being singletons, with the ten largest covering approximately 30%. The sample here was PBMCs, taken after 12 months of ibrutinib treatment. This TCR derives from a human donor with chronic lymphocytic leukemia.

The CDR3 bases are TGTGCCAGCAGACGGGACAGCTACAATGAGCAGTTCTTC. It codes for CASRRDSYNEQFF. This rearrangement joins TRBV6-5 to TRBJ2-1, with 7 bases that match TRBD1. The germline V gene encodes CDR1 MNHEY and CDR2 SVGAGI. Losses at the gene ends were 6 bases for V and 3 bases for J; bases not matched to a gene: 2. The CDR3 consists of 13 residues.